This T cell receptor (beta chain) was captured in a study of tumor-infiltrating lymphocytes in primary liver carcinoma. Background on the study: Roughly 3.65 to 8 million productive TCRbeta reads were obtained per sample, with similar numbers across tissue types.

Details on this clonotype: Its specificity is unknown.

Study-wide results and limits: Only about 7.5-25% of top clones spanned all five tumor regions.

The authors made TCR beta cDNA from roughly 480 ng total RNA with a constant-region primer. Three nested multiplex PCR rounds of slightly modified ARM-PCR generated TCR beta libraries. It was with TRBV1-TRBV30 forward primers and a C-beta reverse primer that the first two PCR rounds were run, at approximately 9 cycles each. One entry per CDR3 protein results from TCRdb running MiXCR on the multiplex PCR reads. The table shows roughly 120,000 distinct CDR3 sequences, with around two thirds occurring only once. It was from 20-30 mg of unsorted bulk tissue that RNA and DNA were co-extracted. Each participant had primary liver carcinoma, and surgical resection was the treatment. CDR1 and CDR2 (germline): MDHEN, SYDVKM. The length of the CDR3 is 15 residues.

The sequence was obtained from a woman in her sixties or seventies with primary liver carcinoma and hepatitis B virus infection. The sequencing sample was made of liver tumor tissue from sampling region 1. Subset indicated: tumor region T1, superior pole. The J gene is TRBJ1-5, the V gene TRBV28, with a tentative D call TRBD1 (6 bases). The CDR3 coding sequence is TGTATCAGCAGTTTAAGGGGGTTCGGCAATCAGCCCCAGCATTTT. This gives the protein CISSLRGFGNQPQHF.